The source of this T cell receptor (beta chain) is a study of cytomegalovirus exposure and HLA in healthy donors. The wider study: Prior work identified 120 million or so unique TCR beta sequences in roughly 180 million T cells.

PCR involved 60 Vbeta and 13 Jbeta primers. Profiling relied on immunoSEQ multiplex PCR, and the TCRdb table lists in-frame clones only, not all of them. The sample yields 90,000 to 140,000 clones, around 15% seen once. Per the germline V gene, CDR1 is MDHEN and CDR2 is SYDVKM. The CDR3 sequence is 13 residues long. Trimming pared 6 bases from V and 4 bases from J, leaving 10 bases between. This clone was seen a handful of times. The antigen remains undetermined. Sampled while nominally healthy, donors likely had unrecorded immune exposures. Study-level results: In an earlier analysis, productive rearrangement rates for most beta V segments clustered near 87% or 30%.

The V gene is TRBV28, the J gene TRBJ1-5, with a weak D call TRBD1 (5 bases). Source material: PBMCs. The sequence was collected from a female donor in good health and CMV-seronegative. In DNA, the CDR3 is TGTGCCAGCAGACCTGACAGAAATCAGCCCCAGCATTTT. Translation gives CASRPDRNQPQHF.